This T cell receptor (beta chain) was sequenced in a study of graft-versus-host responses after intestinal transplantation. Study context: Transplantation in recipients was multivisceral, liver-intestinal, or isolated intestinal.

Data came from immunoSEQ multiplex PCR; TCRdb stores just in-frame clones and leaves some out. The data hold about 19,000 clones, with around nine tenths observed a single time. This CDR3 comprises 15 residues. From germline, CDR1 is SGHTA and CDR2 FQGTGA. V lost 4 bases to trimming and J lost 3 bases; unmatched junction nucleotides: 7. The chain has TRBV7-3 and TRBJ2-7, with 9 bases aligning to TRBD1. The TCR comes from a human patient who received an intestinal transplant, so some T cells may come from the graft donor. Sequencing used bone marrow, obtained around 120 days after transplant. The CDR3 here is CASSSTGTGYYEQYF. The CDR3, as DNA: TGTGCCAGCAGCTCAACCGGGACAGGGTACTACGAGCAGTACTTC.